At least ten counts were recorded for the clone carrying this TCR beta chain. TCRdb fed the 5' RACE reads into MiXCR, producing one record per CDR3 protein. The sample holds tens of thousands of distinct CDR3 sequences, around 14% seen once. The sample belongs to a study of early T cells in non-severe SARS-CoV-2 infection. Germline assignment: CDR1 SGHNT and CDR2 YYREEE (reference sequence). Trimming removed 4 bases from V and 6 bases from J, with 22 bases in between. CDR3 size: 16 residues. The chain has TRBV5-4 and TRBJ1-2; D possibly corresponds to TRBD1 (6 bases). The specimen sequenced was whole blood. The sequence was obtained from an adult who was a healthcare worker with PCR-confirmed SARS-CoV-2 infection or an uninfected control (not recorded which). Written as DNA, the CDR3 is TGTGCCAGCAGCGACTATTCAAACAGGGATTCCCATGGCTACACCTTC. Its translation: CASSDYSNRDSHGYTF.